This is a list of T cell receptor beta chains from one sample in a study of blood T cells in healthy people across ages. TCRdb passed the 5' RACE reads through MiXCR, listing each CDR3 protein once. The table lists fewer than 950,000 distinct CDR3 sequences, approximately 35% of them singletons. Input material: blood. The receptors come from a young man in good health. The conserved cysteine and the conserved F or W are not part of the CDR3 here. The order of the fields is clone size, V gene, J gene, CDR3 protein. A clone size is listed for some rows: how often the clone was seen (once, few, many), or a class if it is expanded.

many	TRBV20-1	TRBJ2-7	SARGKTGTEVYEQY
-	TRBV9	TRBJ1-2	ASSVDLGGGASSYGYT
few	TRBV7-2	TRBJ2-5	ASSFSSGDAETQY
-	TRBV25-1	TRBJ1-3	GTSAGNTIY
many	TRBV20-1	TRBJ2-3	SAREAGGSGHTQY
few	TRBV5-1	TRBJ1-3	ASSGGDTHSGNTIY
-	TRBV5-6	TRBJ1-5	ASSLERRGGLPDQPQH
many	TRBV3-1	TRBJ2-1	ASSQVRGQGREQF
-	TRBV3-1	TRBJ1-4	ASGGSAANEKLF
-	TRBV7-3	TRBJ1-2	ASSQGNSGGYT
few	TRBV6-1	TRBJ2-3	AGGGAGGDTQY
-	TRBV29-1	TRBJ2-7	SVTSSRTGRWYEQY
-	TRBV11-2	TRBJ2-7	ASSLVAVGRQY
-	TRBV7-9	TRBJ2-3	ASSSSDRDTQY
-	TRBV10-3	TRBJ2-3	ATLSRTGQTDTQY
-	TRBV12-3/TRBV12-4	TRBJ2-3	ASSRAGWSTDTQY
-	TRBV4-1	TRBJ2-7	ASSQVQANSYEQY
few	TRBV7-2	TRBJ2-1	ASTIGFNTYNEQF
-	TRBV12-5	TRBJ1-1	ASGPPDRVKVNTEAF
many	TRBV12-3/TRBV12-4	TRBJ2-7	ASSLLGDEQY
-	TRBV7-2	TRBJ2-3	ASRKTGGDGDAQY
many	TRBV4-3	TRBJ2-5	ASSQDYISFETQY
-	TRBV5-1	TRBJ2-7	ASSLTIAYERY
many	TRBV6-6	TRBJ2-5	ASSLVPMETQY
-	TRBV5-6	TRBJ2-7	ASSSLTYNEQY
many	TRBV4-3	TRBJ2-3	ASSLVPGVSTDTQY
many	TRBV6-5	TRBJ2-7	ASSTPRAGIYEQY
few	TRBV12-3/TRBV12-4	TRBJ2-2	ASSPRDGVTSTGELF
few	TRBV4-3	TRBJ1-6	ASSPTGNNSPLH
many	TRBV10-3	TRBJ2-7	AISLGEPPYEQY
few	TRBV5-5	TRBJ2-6	ASSISAGPGANVLT
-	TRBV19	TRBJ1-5	ASSISKDSNQPQH
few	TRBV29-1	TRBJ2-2	SVDPRGTGELF
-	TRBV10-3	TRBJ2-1	AISGDRVGEQF
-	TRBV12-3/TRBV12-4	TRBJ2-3	ASSTNGAQKADTQY
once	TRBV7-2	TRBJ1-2	ASSTVQGTDEGYT
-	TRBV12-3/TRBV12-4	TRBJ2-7	ASSAYRGSSDEQY
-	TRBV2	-	ASTLEGLAGTQY
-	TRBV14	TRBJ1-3	ASSQDGYSGNTIY
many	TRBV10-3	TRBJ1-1	AINKGGQKNTEAF
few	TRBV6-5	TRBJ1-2	ASSEDRGRYGYGYT
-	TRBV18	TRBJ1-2	ASSPPMPRIYGYT
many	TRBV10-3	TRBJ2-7	AISRENYEQY
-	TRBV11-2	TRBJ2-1	ASSLAPGQIANEQF